A selection of T cell receptor beta chains follows, all from one sample in a study of T cell clonotyping in hematopoietic cell transplantation. Profiling relied on immunoSEQ multiplex PCR, and the TCRdb table lists in-frame clones only, not all of them. This table holds about 36,000 clones, 95% found once. This material consisted of peripheral blood mononuclear cells, taken before stem cell transplant. The source of these receptors is a man between 35 and 55 years old with chronic myeloid leukemia. Some clones in this sample may be carry-over from other donors' samples. Each CDR3 is given with its conserved first and last residue. Each record gives: J gene, V gene, clone size, D gene, CDR3 protein, CDR3 DNA. D genes are given only for firm matches. The size of a clone is reported for some rows only, either as once, few or many, or as a class for expanded clones.

TRBJ2-2	TRBV4-1	-	-	CASSQAGAELNTGELFF	TGCGCCAGCAGCCAAGCGGGGGCCGAATTGAACACCGGGGAGCTGTTTTTT
TRBJ1-5	TRBV7-8	-	-	CASSLPLPNQPQHF	TGTGCCAGCAGCCTACCCCTGCCCAACCAGCCCCAGCATTTT
TRBJ2-3	TRBV6-1	-	TRBD2	CASSGLAGSDTQYF	TGTGCCAGCAGTGGACTAGCGGGGTCAGATACGCAGTATTTT
TRBJ1-5	TRBV4-3	-	-	CASSQEENQPQHF	TGCGCCAGCAGCCAAGAGGAGAATCAGCCCCAGCATTTT
TRBJ2-3	TRBV6-5	-	TRBD2	CASRPGLGSTDTQYF	TGTGCCAGCAGACCCGGACTAGGAAGCACAGATACGCAGTATTTT
TRBJ1-2	TRBV7-2	-	-	CASSLSVGSYTF	TGTGCCAGCAGCTTATCTGTCGGATCCTACACCTTC
TRBJ2-7	TRBV28	-	TRBD1	CASSSSPGTGSSYEQYF	TGTGCCAGCAGTTCCTCTCCCGGGACAGGGAGCTCCTACGAGCAGTACTTC
TRBJ1-6	TRBV27	-	-	CASTPAYNSPLHF	TGTGCCAGCACCCCCGCCTATAATTCACCCCTCCACTTT
TRBJ1-5	TRBV28	-	TRBD1	CASSYGQASNQPQHF	TGTGCCAGCAGTTACGGACAGGCAAGCAATCAGCCCCAGCATTTT
TRBJ2-3	TRBV25-1	-	-	CASSESGASTDTQYF	TGTGCCAGCAGTGAATCAGGGGCTAGCACAGATACGCAGTATTTT
TRBJ2-6	TRBV5-1	-	-	CASSPRGQLSGANVLTF	TGCGCCAGCAGCCCGCGGGGACAGCTCTCTGGGGCCAACGTCCTGACTTTC
TRBJ2-3	TRBV5-1	-	TRBD1	CASIWGQASTDTQYF	TGCGCCAGTATATGGGGACAGGCTAGCACAGATACGCAGTATTTT
TRBJ2-7	TRBV19	-	TRBD1	CASSILVGQGSYEQYF	TGTGCCAGTAGTATCTTAGTGGGACAGGGGTCCTACGAGCAGTACTTC
TRBJ2-2	TRBV6-1	-	-	CASYPRTNTGELFF	TGTGCCAGCTATCCGCGGACCAACACCGGGGAGCTGTTTTTT
TRBJ2-3	TRBV6-1	-	-	CASTSPGDTQYF	TGTGCCAGCACCTCCCCAGGGGATACGCAGTATTTT
TRBJ2-3	TRBV7-3	-	-	CASSLTGQGTDTQYF	TGTGCCAGCAGCCTCACTGGTCAGGGAACAGATACGCAGTATTTT
TRBJ1-5	TRBV6-6	-	-	CASSYSRNQPQHF	TGTGCCAGCAGTTACTCGAGGAATCAGCCCCAGCATTTT
TRBJ1-2	TRBV19	once	-	CASSMGGYGYTF	TGTGCCAGTAGTATGGGGGGCTATGGCTACACCTTC
TRBJ2-5	TRBV30	once	-	CAWSTSGETQYF	TGTGCCTGGAGCACTAGTGGAGAGACCCAGTACTTC
TRBJ2-1	TRBV19	-	TRBD1	CASSPLQGGYNEQFF	TGTGCCAGTAGTCCTTTACAGGGGGGCTACAATGAGCAGTTCTTC
TRBJ2-3	TRBV11-2	-	-	CASSLRWGQRVDTQYF	TGTGCCAGCAGCCTAAGGTGGGGGCAACGGGTAGATACGCAGTATTTT
TRBJ2-3	TRBV10-3	-	TRBD2	CAIKGGLAASTDTQYF	TGTGCCATCAAAGGGGGACTAGCAGCTAGCACAGATACGCAGTATTTT
TRBJ2-2	TRBV30	-	-	CAWSMYGDTGELFF	TGTGCCTGGAGTATGTACGGGGACACCGGGGAGCTGTTTTTT
TRBJ2-3	TRBV11-2	-	-	CASSSQGVIGDTQYF	TGTGCCAGCAGCTCACAGGGCGTTATTGGGGATACGCAGTATTTT
TRBJ1-5	TRBV4-2	-	-	CASSSTGTRNQPQHF	TGTGCCAGCAGCTCAACCGGGACGCGAAATCAGCCCCAGCATTTT
TRBJ1-2	TRBV4-3	-	-	CASSQRPETPHTF	TGCGCCAGCAGCCAACGCCCCGAAACACCTCACACCTTC
TRBJ2-7	TRBV5-1	-	-	CASSPGAPSYEQYF	TGCGCCAGCAGCCCAGGGGCGCCCTCCTACGAGCAGTACTTC
TRBJ2-7	TRBV28	-	-	CASSRPSVLYEQYF	TGTGCCAGCAGCCGACCCAGTGTCTTATACGAGCAGTACTTC
TRBJ1-1	TRBV4-3	-	-	CASSQDKADSNTEAFF	TGCGCCAGCAGCCAAGATAAGGCAGATTCGAACACTGAAGCTTTCTTT
TRBJ2-2	TRBV5-1	-	-	CASSLAGTGELFF	TGCGCCAGCAGCTTGGCCGGGACCGGGGAGCTGTTTTTT
TRBJ1-2	TRBV11-2	once	TRBD1	CASSSSYRGDYGYTF	TGTGCCAGCAGCTCAAGTTACAGGGGGGACTATGGCTACACCTTC
TRBJ2-1	TRBV6-6	-	-	CASSPGFNEQFF	TGTGCCAGCTCCCCAGGGTTCAATGAGCAGTTCTTC
TRBJ2-5	TRBV9	-	TRBD2	CASSALGRGEETQYF	TGTGCCAGCAGCGCGCTGGGGAGGGGCGAAGAGACCCAGTACTTC
TRBJ1-2	TRBV30	-	TRBD1	CAYSQGTNYGYTF	TGTGCCTACTCACAGGGGACCAACTATGGCTACACCTTC
TRBJ1-4	TRBV21-1	once	-	CASSVTGTSNEKLFF	TGTGCCAGCAGTGTTACCGGGACAAGTAATGAAAAACTGTTTTTT
TRBJ1-1	TRBV19	-	-	CASSPTQNTEAFF	TGTGCCAGTAGTCCCACACAGAACACTGAAGCTTTCTTT
TRBJ1-2	TRBV6-1	-	-	CASSLEPSNYGYTF	TGTGCCAGCAGTTTGGAACCTTCTAACTATGGCTACACCTTC
TRBJ1-3	TRBV19	-	-	CASSILFLGSGNTIYF	TGTGCCAGTAGTATATTATTCCTCGGCTCTGGAAACACCATATATTTT
TRBJ1-4	TRBV5-1	-	TRBD1	CASSRQGANSNEKLFF	TGCGCCAGCAGCCGACAGGGGGCGAACTCTAATGAAAAACTGTTTTTT
TRBJ1-1	TRBV9	-	-	CASSQAHLVPPNTEAFF	TGTGCCAGCAGCCAGGCTCATCTTGTCCCCCCGAACACTGAAGCTTTCTTT
TRBJ1-1	TRBV30	-	-	CAWSVLATEAFF	TGTGCCTGGAGTGTATTAGCTACTGAAGCTTTCTTT
TRBJ1-2	TRBV19	once	TRBD1	CASTRAGQGANYGYTF	TGTGCCAGTACTAGGGCCGGACAGGGAGCTAACTATGGCTACACCTTC
TRBJ1-1	TRBV6-5	-	-	CASRGTLGTEAFF	TGTGCCAGCAGGGGGACTCTGGGGACTGAAGCTTTCTTT
TRBJ1-2	TRBV7-2	-	-	CASSLRNLNYGYTF	TGTGCCAGCAGCTTGCGGAACCTCAACTATGGCTACACCTTC
TRBJ2-7	TRBV4-1	-	-	CASSPIGGSSYEQYF	TGCGCCAGCAGTCCCATTGGGGGGAGCTCCTACGAGCAGTACTTC
TRBJ1-1	TRBV2	-	-	CASSDGNSPNTEAFF	TGTGCCAGCAGTGATGGGAACAGCCCGAACACTGAAGCTTTCTTT
TRBJ2-5	TRBV9	few	TRBD2	CASSVEGAPLAGGRSETQYF	TGTGCCAGCAGCGTAGAGGGGGCCCCACTAGCGGGGGGGCGGTCAGAGACCCAGTACTTC
TRBJ2-1	TRBV6-6	-	TRBD2	CASKDQGGTYNEQFF	TGTGCCAGCAAGGATCAGGGAGGGACCTACAATGAGCAGTTCTTC
TRBJ1-6	TRBV11-3	-	-	CASSDKYNSPLHF	TGTGCCAGCAGCGACAAATATAATTCACCCCTCCACTTT
TRBJ1-2	TRBV19	-	-	CASQGNYGYTF	TGTGCCAGCCAGGGAAACTATGGCTACACCTTC
TRBJ1-4	TRBV27	-	-	CASRGRMRDEKLFF	TGTGCCAGCAGAGGCAGAATGAGGGATGAAAAACTGTTTTTT
TRBJ1-1	TRBV9	-	-	CASSTGGTTEAFF	TGTGCCAGCAGTACGGGGGGCACCACTGAAGCTTTCTTT
TRBJ1-4	TRBV30	-	-	CAWSASTLPGNEKLFF	TGTGCCTGGAGTGCCTCGACTCTCCCGGGGAATGAAAAACTGTTTTTT
TRBJ2-7	TRBV19	-	TRBD2	CASSPRGEQFYEQYF	TGTGCCAGTAGTCCCCGGGGGGAGCAGTTCTACGAGCAGTACTTC
TRBJ1-6	TRBV6-6	-	TRBD1	CASSPNTGENGSPLHF	TGTGCCAGCAGTCCAAATACAGGGGAAAATGGTTCACCCCTCCACTTT